Each of the 20 T cell receptor beta chains below was sequenced from the same sample in a study of blood T cell repertoires in COVID-19. The assay was immunoSEQ multiplex PCR, and TCRdb's table has in-frame clones only and misses some. The sample has roughly 430,000 clones, 70% to 90% seen once. Specimen: PBMCs or T cells enriched from blood (not recorded which). These receptors were obtained from a woman aged 40 to 50 with acute COVID-19.

The chain uses TRBV5-4 and TRBJ2-3, with D perhaps matching TRBD1 (6 bases). CDR3 length: 15 residues. CDR1 and CDR2 from the germline V gene are SGHNT and YYREEE (reference sequence). Trimming stripped 4 bases from V and 3 bases from J, with 15 bases between. This CDR3 reads CASSRRTDYTDTQYF. CDR3 bases: TGTGCCAGCAGCAGGAGGACAGATTATACAGATACGCAGTATTTT. Complete variable domain (other parts from reference TRBV5-4 and TRBJ2-3): ETGVTQSPTHLIKTRGQQVTLRCSSQSGHNTVSWYQQALGQGPQFIFQYYREEENGRGNFPPRFSGLQFPNYSSELNVNALELDDSALYLCASSRRTDYTDTQYFGPGTRLTVL.

J is TRBJ2-4 and V is TRBV2, with D tentatively TRBD1 (6 bases). The germline V gene has CDR1 SNHLY and CDR2 FYNNEI. This CDR3 is 15 amino acids long. Trimming removed 6 bases at V and 2 bases at J, with 14 bases between. CDR3: CASRGATPPKNIQYF. The CDR3, as DNA: TGTGCCAGCAGGGGGGCCACCCCCCCCAAAAACATTCAGTACTTC.

V is TRBV5-1 and J is TRBJ2-6; 7 bases fit TRBD1. The CDR3 consists of 16 residues. V was pared by 3 bases and J by 3 bases, with 6 bases of the junction left unmatched. Per germline, CDR1 SGHRS and CDR2 YFSETQ. CDR3 DNA sequence: TGCGCCAGCAGCTACAGACAGGGTGGTGGGGCCAACGTCCTGACTTTC. This translates into CASSYRQGGGANVLTF. Looking up the rest from reference TRBV5-1 and TRBJ2-6 gives the full variable domain: KAGVTQTPRYLIKTRGQQVTLSCSPISGHRSVSWYQQTPGQGLQFLFEYFSETQRNKGNFPGRFSGRQFSNSRSEMNVSTLELGDSALYLCASSYRQGGGANVLTFGAGSRLTVL.

This clone was observed a few times. This chain connects TRBV5-1 to TRBJ2-7; D possibly corresponds to TRBD1 (5 bases). The germline CDR1 and CDR2 sequences are SGHRS and YFSETQ. The CDR3 loop spans 13 amino acids. Trimming left V 4 bases short and J 4 bases short, with 12 bases between. The CDR3 spells CASSRHDSYEQYF. CDR3 coding DNA: TGCGCCAGCAGCCGACACGACAGTTACGAGCAGTACTTC.

The chain combines TRBV20-1 with TRBJ2-5; D gene ambiguous. This CDR3 is built from 13 residues. Trimming took off 3 bases at V and 5 bases at J, with 13 bases between the two ends. The germline V gene has CDR1 DFQATT and CDR2 SNEGSKA (reference sequence). The CDR3 protein is CSASAGRVETQYF. The CDR3 coding sequence is TGCAGTGCTAGTGCAGGTCGTGTGGAGACCCAGTACTTC.

The rearrangement links TRBV6-5 to TRBJ2-3; unclear D gene. V lost 5 bases to trimming and J lost 6 bases, with 15 bases between them. CDR1 is MNHEY, CDR2 SVGAGI, per germline. The CDR3 has 14 amino acids. The CDR3 loop is CASSPSVAADTQYF. The CDR3 nucleotides are TGTGCCAGCAGTCCCTCTGTGGCGGCGGATACGCAGTATTTT.

The CDR3 loop reads CASSLTGGNTEAFF. CDR3 DNA: TGTGCCAGCAGCTTGACAGGGGGGAACACTGAAGCTTTCTTT. The chain uses TRBV5-5 and TRBJ1-1, with TRBD1 matching 8 bases. Germline V gives CDR1 SGHKS, CDR2 YYEKEE (reference sequence). CDR3 length: 14 residues. The V and J ends lost 1 base and 1 base, in that order; junction bases with no gene match: 0.

The V gene is TRBV19, the J gene TRBJ2-7; 8 bases are a match to TRBD1. The V segment lost 6 bases and the J segment 2 bases; nucleotides outside the gene matches: 9. The germline CDR1 and CDR2 sequences are LNHDA and SQIVND (reference sequence). The CDR3 has 15 amino acids. The CDR3 here is CASSPQGDSPYEQYF. The CDR3 DNA follows: TGTGCCAGTAGCCCACAGGGGGACAGCCCCTACGAGCAGTACTTC.

The V gene is TRBV5-1, the J gene TRBJ1-4; tentatively, D is TRBD1 (5 bases). The CDR3 is 15 residues long. The V gene lost 5 bases and the J gene lost 4 bases, with 15 bases spanning the gap. CDR1 SGHRS and CDR2 YFSETQ come from the germline V gene. The CDR3 loop reads CASRPAAGLNEKLFF. As DNA, the CDR3 is TGCGCCAGCAGGCCGGCCGCAGGGCTTAATGAAAAACTGTTTTTT.

This chain connects TRBV24-1 to TRBJ1-3, with D perhaps TRBD1 (5 bases). The CDR3 sequence is 16 residues long. V was cut by 2 bases and J by 2 bases, with 12 bases left in between. In germline, CDR1 is KGHDR, CDR2 SFDVKD. The CDR3 DNA follows: TGTGCCACCAGTGATTGGCCCTCGGGGGCTGGAAACACCATATATTTT. Amino acid sequence: CATSDWPSGAGNTIYF.

The genes are TRBV5-6 and TRBJ1-2; TRBD1 matches 7 bases. Germline loops: CDR1 SGHDT, CDR2 YYEEEE. CDR3 size: 15 residues. V dropped 2 bases and J dropped 4; count of bases not matched to a gene: 8. The DNA of the CDR3 is TGTGCCAGCAGCTTCGATCGACAGGGATCCTATGGCTACACCTTC. Translated, it gives CASSFDRQGSYGYTF.

This clone was detected once. The rearrangement joins TRBV5-1 to TRBJ1-2, with TRBD1 matching 11 bases. This CDR3 region has 15 residues. With 0 bases clipped from V and 8 bases from J, the junction kept 6 bases outside the gene matches. Germline loops: CDR1 SGHRS, CDR2 YFSETQ. The CDR3 DNA sequence: TGCGCCAGCAGCTTGGCCCAGGGACAGGGGGAAGGCTACACCTTC. Translating gives CASSLAQGQGEGYTF. The entire variable domain, with the rest obtained from reference TRBV5-1 and TRBJ1-2, is as follows: KAGVTQTPRYLIKTRGQQVTLSCSPISGHRSVSWYQQTPGQGLQFLFEYFSETQRNKGNFPGRFSGRQFSNSRSEMNVSTLELGDSALYLCASSLAQGQGEGYTFGSGTRLTVV.

V usage is TRBV5-4 and J usage is TRBJ2-1; D possibly corresponds to TRBD2 (6 bases). The length of the CDR3 is 13 residues. The germline V gene encodes CDR1 SGHNT and CDR2 YYREEE (reference sequence). Trimming pared 0 bases from V and 6 bases from J, leaving 7 bases between. CDR3 coding DNA: TGTGCCAGCAGCTTGGTGGGAGGCAATGAGCAGTTCTTC. Translating it yields CASSLVGGNEQFF.

This chain connects TRBV9 to TRBJ2-7; no definite D call. The CDR3 consists of 15 residues. The V gene's germline CDR1 is SGDLS and CDR2 YYNGEE. V gave up 4 bases and J gave up 0 bases, with 14 bases separating them. The CDR3 nucleotides are TGTGCCAGCAGCACTACCGGGTCCTCCTCCTACGAGCAGTACTTC. Translating gives CASSTTGSSSYEQYF.

V gene TRBV5-1 combines with J gene TRBJ2-5; weak D call: TRBD1 (5 bases). The germline CDR1 and CDR2 sequences are SGHRS and YFSETQ. The CDR3 length is 16 residues. V was clipped by 4 bases and J by 4 bases, with 20 bases between them. CDR3 coding DNA: TGCGCCAGCAGCCTGGTGGGGCCTTTGCTGGGAGAGACCCAGTACTTC. Amino acid sequence: CASSLVGPLLGETQYF.

The genes are TRBV5-5 and TRBJ1-5, with no clear D. V lost 0 bases and J 0 bases, leaving 7 bases between the germline ends. The germline V gene has CDR1 SGHKS and CDR2 YYEKEE (reference sequence). The CDR3 sequence is 15 residues long. The CDR3: CASSLAQVSNQPQHF. For the CDR3, the DNA is TGTGCCAGCAGCTTGGCGCAGGTTAGCAATCAGCCCCAGCATTTT.

The chain employs TRBV6-5 and TRBJ2-3; possibly TRBD2 for D (6 bases). The CDR3 contains 14 residues. V shed 6 bases and J shed 2 bases, with 12 bases lying between them. Germline-derived CDR1 and CDR2 are MNHEY and SVGAGI. CDR3 sequence: CASRLGTSTDTQYF. CDR3 nucleotide sequence: TGTGCCAGCAGACTAGGGACTTCCACAGATACGCAGTATTTT.

The chain recombines TRBV5-1 with TRBJ1-3, with a tentative D call TRBD1 (6 bases). This CDR3 spans 16 amino acids. Deletions cut 0 bases from V and 3 bases from J, with 13 bases between. From germline, CDR1 is SGHRS and CDR2 YFSETQ. Here the CDR3 reads CASSLEGGARGNTIYF. CDR3 DNA sequence: TGCGCCAGCAGCTTGGAAGGGGGGGCGCGTGGAAACACCATATATTTT.

The chain joins TRBV24-1 to TRBJ2-2; TRBD1 matches 9 bases. The V gene end was trimmed by 4 bases and the J gene end by 4 bases; junction bases not matched to a gene: 6. The CDR3 totals 16 residues. From germline, CDR1 is KGHDR and CDR2 SFDVKD. This CDR3 is CATSEPGTGTTGELFF. CDR3 bases: TGTGCCACCAGTGAACCCGGGACAGGGACCACCGGGGAGCTGTTTTTT.

The V and J genes are TRBV4-2 and TRBJ1-1, with a possible D match to TRBD1 (6 bases). The CDR3 is 16 residues long. Deletions cut 3 bases from V and 0 bases from J, with 14 bases between. CDR1 is LGHNA, CDR2 YNFKEQ, per germline. The CDR3: CASSHVGGALNTEAFF. In DNA, the CDR3 is TGTGCCAGCAGCCATGTGGGGGGGGCCCTGAACACTGAAGCTTTCTTT.